This T cell receptor (beta chain) was obtained from a study of cytomegalovirus exposure and HLA in healthy donors. Germline V gene sequence: CDR1 SGHNT, CDR2 YENEEA. Trimming removed 5 bases from V and 5 bases from J; junction bases left unmatched: 6. CDR3 length equals 15 residues. The PCR had 60 Vbeta and 13 Jbeta primers. Profiling relied on immunoSEQ multiplex PCR, and the TCRdb table lists in-frame clones only, not all of them. The sample shows roughly 100,000 clones, around two thirds of them seen only once. The specimen was PBMCs. This clonotype was sampled from a man between 50 and 59 years old in good health and CMV-seropositive. The chain couples TRBV11-3 to TRBJ2-1; the match to TRBD2 covers 10 bases. The chain's CDR3 is CASSVLAGDDNEQFF. In DNA, the CDR3 is TGTGCCAGCAGCGTTCTAGCGGGAGACGACAATGAGCAGTTCTTC.